The clone carrying this TCR beta chain was seen just once. Its antigen remains unidentified. This sample is part of a study of T cell responses to AZD1222 COVID-19 vaccine. TCRdb's copy holds only in-frame clones and misses some; the assay was immunoSEQ multiplex PCR. The sample records 80,000 to 95,000 clones, roughly 91% being singletons. V lost 5 bases and J lost 7; bases outside the gene matches: 0. The CDR3 loop spans 11 amino acids. The germline gives CDR1 LNHDA, CDR2 SQIVND (reference sequence). Study-wide findings and caveats: Targets within unmutated variant regions were reportedly found for nearly half of spike-specific TCRs. The donor cohort was predominantly white British with a female majority, and clonal diversity may have been underestimated. Only a handful of AZD1222 recipients, more than 5 in all, had baseline seropositivity.

This TCR was recovered from an adult in good health. The chain uses TRBV19 and TRBJ1-2, with 8 bases lining up with TRBD1. Sample: peripheral blood, taken on day 0 of MenACWY control vaccination. CDR3 region: CASSDRGGYTF. The CDR3, as DNA: TGTGCCAGTAGTGACAGGGGTGGCTACACCTTC.